This T cell receptor beta chain was recovered during a study of regulatory T cells in long-lasting Graves disease. Study results and limitations: The number of shared public clonotypes was higher in persistent patients (approximately 3,000) than new patients (more than 850).

Indicated time point: persistent/refractory GD, antithyroid drugs over 5 years with positive TRAb. Making the TCR library involved RNA that had been extracted from PBMCs. Arm-PCR of CDR3 regions with iRepertoire HTBI primers generated TCR beta libraries. TCRdb re-analysed the multiplex PCR reads in MiXCR, keeping a single row per CDR3 protein. The table lists approximately 290,000 distinct CDR3 sequences, roughly 21% of them singletons. Germline V gives CDR1 MNHNS, CDR2 SASEGT. The length of the CDR3 is 13 residues. The ends lost 6 bases at V and 6 bases at J; junction bases unmatched: 8. Worth noting for this clonotype: No antigen is known for it.

The sample in question was peripheral blood mononuclear cells (PBMCs), obtained when the disease was refractory, from a patient treated with antithyroid drugs. This receptor was obtained from a female donor with Graves disease. This chain joins TRBV6-1 and TRBJ2-7; 7 bases align to TRBD2. The CDR3 coding sequence is TGTGCCAGCAGCCGTCGGAGGGAGGGCGAGCAGTACTTC. It codes for CASSRRREGEQYF.